This T cell receptor (beta chain) emerged from a study of post-analysis software for immune sequencing data. TCR beta libraries were prepared from cDNA with unique molecular identifiers. TCRdb processed the PCR reads anew with MiXCR; each CDR3 protein has one entry. The sample lists about 770,000 distinct CDR3 sequences, about half seen once, with roughly 4.5% in the top ten. Study outcomes and limitations: In multiple sclerosis, normalized Chao1 diversity was significantly below that of controls. Patients had higher frequencies than controls of five TRBV segments, including TRBV5-6, TRBV5-1 and TRBV20-1.

A note on this clonotype: Its antigen is undetermined.

Germline V gene lookup returns CDR1 DFQATT and CDR2 SNEGSKA (reference sequence). The CDR3 is 10 residues long. Trimming left V 4 bases short and J 5 bases short, with 5 bases between. The chain couples TRBV20-1 to TRBJ1-2; a weak D match, TRBD1 (5 bases). The sequenced sample was blood. The TCR was taken from a girl under 18 with multiple sclerosis. The CDR3 DNA reads as TGCAGTGCTAAGGGGTATGGCTACACCTTC. Protein sequence: CSAKGYGYTF.